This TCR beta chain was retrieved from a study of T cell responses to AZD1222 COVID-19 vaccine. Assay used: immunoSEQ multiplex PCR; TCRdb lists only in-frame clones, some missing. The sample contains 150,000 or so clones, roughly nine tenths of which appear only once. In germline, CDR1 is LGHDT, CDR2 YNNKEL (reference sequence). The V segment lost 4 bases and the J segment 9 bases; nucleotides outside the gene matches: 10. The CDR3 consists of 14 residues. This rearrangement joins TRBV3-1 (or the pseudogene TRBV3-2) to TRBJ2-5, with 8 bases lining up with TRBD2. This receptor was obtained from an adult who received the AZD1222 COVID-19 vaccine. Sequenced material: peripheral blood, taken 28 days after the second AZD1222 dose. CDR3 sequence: CASSPPGGVRSQYF. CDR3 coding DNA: TGTGCCAGCAGCCCCCCGGGGGGGGTCAGGTCCCAGTACTTC.